The rows below give T cell receptor beta chains drawn from one sample of a study of blood T cell repertoires in COVID-19. TCRdb's table, derived via immunoSEQ multiplex PCR, lists solely in-frame clones and lacks some. The sample carries about half a million clones, 80% to 90% recorded once. The sample taken for sequencing was peripheral blood. The source of these receptors is a human donor in a cohort sampled during active COVID-19. CDR3s include the opening cysteine and the closing phenylalanine or tryptophan. Each record gives: J gene, D gene, CDR3 length, V gene, clone size, CDR3 protein, CDR3 DNA. The D gene is left open where the match is weak. Part of the rows lack a size; the others show once, few, many or a class for expanded clones.

>TRBJ1-1|TRBD1|14|TRBV7-2|-
CASSLTGWNTEAFF
TGTGCCAGCAGCCTGACAGGGTGGAACACTGAAGCTTTCTTT
>TRBJ2-1|TRBD2|14|TRBV6-5|-
CASGLASVYNEQFF
TGTGCCAGCGGACTAGCGTCAGTTTACAATGAGCAGTTCTTC
>TRBJ2-6|-|22|TRBV6-2/TRBV6-3|once
CASSQNRGVVFGTTSGANVLTF
TGTGCCAGCAGCCAGAATCGAGGGGTTGTCTTTGGGACAACGTCCGGGGCCAACGTCCTGACTTTC
>TRBJ1-5|-|15|TRBV28|-
CASSFPGQFHQPQHF
TGTGCCAGCAGTTTCCCCGGACAGTTTCATCAGCCCCAGCATTTT
>TRBJ1-1|-|15|TRBV27|-
CASSSWAPRGTEAFF
TGTGCCAGCAGTTCGTGGGCCCCCCGGGGCACTGAAGCTTTCTTT
>TRBJ2-7|TRBD2|14|TRBV2|-
CASKTSGPSYEQYF
TGTGCCAGTAAGACTAGCGGGCCCTCCTACGAGCAGTACTTC
>TRBJ1-1|TRBD1|16|TRBV6-5|-
CASSYLKGQGVTEAFF
TGTGCCAGCAGTTACTTAAAGGGACAGGGGGTCACTGAAGCTTTCTTT
>TRBJ2-3|TRBD1|16|TRBV24-1|once
CATSDPGQGGTDTQYF
TGTGCCACCAGTGACCCCGGACAGGGGGGCACAGATACGCAGTATTTT
>TRBJ2-7|-|12|TRBV25-1|-
CASMGGLREQYF
TGTGCCAGCATGGGCGGACTGAGGGAGCAGTACTTC
>TRBJ1-3|-|17|TRBV5-1|-
CASSLSTGSVSGNTIYF
TGCGCCAGCAGCTTGTCCACCGGGTCCGTCTCTGGAAACACCATATATTTT
>TRBJ2-7|TRBD1|14|TRBV7-9|-
CASSVDRGTYEQYF
TGTGCCAGCAGCGTCGACAGGGGGACGTACGAGCAGTACTTC
>TRBJ1-2|TRBD1|14|TRBV19|-
CASSIGTGPNGYTF
TGTGCCAGTAGTATAGGGACAGGACCAAATGGCTACACCTTC
>TRBJ1-2|-|12|TRBV12-3/TRBV12-4|-
CASSDRYYGYTF
TGTGCCAGCAGCGACAGGTACTATGGCTACACCTTC